What follows are 16 T cell receptor beta chains derived from one specimen sequenced in a study of blood T cell repertoires in COVID-19. Using immunoSEQ multiplex PCR, the repertoire was profiled, and TCRdb retains in-frame clones only, with some absent. The sample holds about 260,000 clones, roughly 88% seen once. Source material: peripheral blood. These receptors originate from a woman aged 65 to 85 with COVID-19, enrolled during active disease.

The chain joins TRBV23-1 to TRBJ2-7; TRBD2 is a possible D gene (6 bases). TRBV23-1 is an ORF; its function is uncertain. The CDR3 has 15 residues. V was cut by 4 bases and J by 4 bases, with 17 bases left in between. Here the CDR3 DNA reads TGCGCCAGCAGTCGGTGGAGGGGAGACTCTTACGAGCAGTACTTC. Protein sequence: CASSRWRGDSYEQYF.

V usage is TRBV9 and J usage is TRBJ2-2, with D possibly TRBD1 on 5 matching bases. CDR3 size: 17 residues. The V and J ends lost 2 bases and 1 base respectively, with 15 bases between them. CDR1 is SGDLS and CDR2 is YYNGEE in the germline V gene. The CDR3 spells CASSVEYRTRNTGELFF. CDR3 bases: TGTGCCAGCAGCGTTGAATACAGGACACGGAACACCGGGGAGCTGTTTTTT. The full variable domain, its missing parts supplied by reference TRBV9 and TRBJ2-2, is DSGVTQTPKHLITATGQRVTLRCSPRSGDLSVYWYQQSLDQGLQFLIQYYNGEERAKGNILERFSAQQFPDLHSELNLSSLELGDSALYFCASSVEYRTRNTGELFFGEGSRLTVL.

The genes are TRBV28 and TRBJ2-7; TRBD2 aligns across 8 bases. In germline, CDR1 is MDHEN, CDR2 SYDVKM. This CDR3 comprises 14 residues. Unmatched junction bases numbered 13, after V lost 6 bases and J lost 9 bases. In DNA, the CDR3 is TGTGCCAGCAGCGTTTCACTAGCGGCCTGGGGGCAGTACTTC. Amino acid sequence: CASSVSLAAWGQYF.

The V call is TRBV7-2, the J call TRBJ2-7; perhaps TRBD1 as D (6 bases). Between the trimmed V and J ends, which lost 1 base and 1 base, there was a span of 8 bases. Germline lookup yields CDR1 SGHTA and CDR2 FQGNSA. This CDR3 comprises 14 residues. Here the CDR3 DNA reads TGTGCCAGCAGCTTAGGAGACAGGTCCTACGAGCAGTACTTC. This sequence encodes CASSLGDRSYEQYF. The full variable domain, its missing parts supplied by reference TRBV7-2 and TRBJ2-7, is GAGVSQSPSNKVTEKGKDVELRCDPISGHTALYWYRQSLGQGLEFLIYFQGNSAPDKSGLPSDRFSAERTGGSVSTLTIQRTQQEDSAVYLCASSLGDRSYEQYFGPGTRLTVT.

A single count supports this clone. The J gene is TRBJ1-2, the V gene TRBV2; 7 bases are a match to TRBD1. Germline values: CDR1 SNHLY, CDR2 FYNNEI. Unmatched junction bases numbered 9, after V lost 6 bases and J lost 2 bases. The CDR3 runs 15 residues. CDR3 sequence: CASSLAGTENYGYTF. The CDR3 nucleotides read TGTGCCAGCAGCCTCGCCGGGACAGAGAACTATGGCTACACCTTC. Complete variable domain (other parts from reference TRBV2 and TRBJ1-2): EPEVTQTPSHQVTQMGQEVILRCVPISNHLYFYWYRQILGQKVEFLVSFYNNEISEKSEIFDDQFSVERPDGSNFTLKIRSTKLEDSAMYFCASSLAGTENYGYTFGSGTRLTVV.

This clone showed up just once. The rearrangement links TRBV28 to TRBJ2-3, with unresolved D. Trimming pared 5 bases from V and 7 bases from J, leaving 10 bases between. This CDR3 region has 12 residues. Germline V lookup: CDR1 MDHEN, CDR2 SYDVKM. CDR3 coding DNA: TGTGCCAGCAGTCGTTCTCTTCATACGCAGTATTTT. Its protein product is CASSRSLHTQYF.

This chain joins TRBV6-5 and TRBJ1-2; tentatively, D is TRBD1 (5 bases). Germline lookup yields CDR1 MNHEY and CDR2 SVGAGI. This CDR3 spans 14 amino acids. Trimming took off 0 bases at V and 9 bases at J, with 14 bases between the two ends. In nucleotides, the CDR3 is TGTGCCAGCAGTTACTCGAAGGGGTTAAGCCGCTACACCTTC. Translation: CASSYSKGLSRYTF.

This chain connects TRBV9 to TRBJ1-3; D might be TRBD1 (6 bases). Trimming pared 0 bases from V and 7 bases from J, leaving 14 bases between. Germline assignment: CDR1 SGDLS and CDR2 YYNGEE. This CDR3 spans 15 amino acids. The CDR3 DNA reads as TGTGCCAGCAGCGTAGATCCAGGGGTGAGCAACACCATATATTTT. Translated: CASSVDPGVSNTIYF.

The V call is TRBV19, the J call TRBJ1-2; unclear D gene. This CDR3 is 16 amino acids long. V lost 2 bases and J 0 bases, leaving 13 bases between the germline ends. Germline lookup yields CDR1 LNHDA and CDR2 SQIVND (reference sequence). DNA for the CDR3: TGTGCCAGTAGTATAAGAGGAACATATACTAACTATGGCTACACCTTC. This codes for CASSIRGTYTNYGYTF. Looking up the rest from reference TRBV19 and TRBJ1-2 gives the full variable domain: DGGITQSPKYLFRKEGQNVTLSCEQNLNHDAMYWYRQDPGQGLRLIYYSQIVNDFQKGDIAEGYSVSREKKESFPLTVTSAQKNPTAFYLCASSIRGTYTNYGYTFGSGTRLTVV.

The V call is TRBV3-1 (or the pseudogene TRBV3-2), the J call TRBJ2-7; maybe TRBD1 (5 bases). In germline, CDR1 is LGHDT, CDR2 YNNKEL (reference sequence). The CDR3 is 14 residues long. The V and J ends lost 0 bases and 4 bases respectively, with 10 bases between them. The CDR3 DNA is TGTGCCAGCAGCCAAGAAACAGGATTGTACGAGCAGTACTTC. Protein product: CASSQETGLYEQYF.

The chain links TRBV30 to TRBJ1-2; the D gene is possibly TRBD1 (5 bases). There are 11 residues in the CDR3. CDR1 GTSNPN and CDR2 SVGIG come from the germline V gene (reference sequence). Trimming left V 3 bases short and J 4 bases short, with 6 bases between. Written as DNA, the CDR3 is TGTGCCTGGAGAGACAGCTATGGCTACACCTTC. This translates into CAWRDSYGYTF.

V usage is TRBV11-1 and J usage is TRBJ2-7; a weak D match, TRBD2 (6 bases). Germline V gives CDR1 SGHAT, CDR2 FQDESV (reference sequence). There are 16 residues in the CDR3. V was pared by 1 base and J by 3 bases, with 16 bases between. The CDR3 nucleotides read TGTGCCAGCAGCTTAGTCGGGGTCGGGGACTTCTACGAGCAGTACTTC. Encoded protein: CASSLVGVGDFYEQYF. Based on the CDR3 plus reference TRBV11-1 and TRBJ2-7, the full variable domain is EAEVAQSPRYKITEKSQAVAFWCDPISGHATLYWYRQILGQGPELLVQFQDESVVDDSQLPKDRFSAERLKGVDSTLKIQPAELGDSAMYLCASSLVGVGDFYEQYFGPGTRLTVT.

This chain uses TRBV12-3 or TRBV12-4 with TRBJ2-2; D gene uncertain. V was cut by 7 bases and J by 1 base, with 4 bases left in between. This CDR3 spans 12 amino acids. CDR3 sequence (DNA): TGTGCCAGCACGAGGAACACCGGGGAGCTGTTTTTT. It specifies CASTRNTGELFF.

V is TRBV20-1 and J is TRBJ1-6; D perhaps matches TRBD1 (6 bases). The CDR3 has 14 residues. Looked up from germline, CDR1 is DFQATT and CDR2 is SNEGSKA (reference sequence). The V end lost 3 bases, the J end lost 9 bases, and 15 bases lay between the germline ends. The CDR3: CSASHGQSGSPLHF. The DNA of the CDR3 is TGCAGTGCTAGTCATGGACAGTCGGGTTCACCCCTCCACTTT.

The rearrangement joins TRBV6-5 to TRBJ1-5, with D uncertain. The CDR3 spans 13 residues. Germline CDR1 reads MNHEY; CDR2 reads SVGAGI. Between the trimmed V and J ends, which lost 8 bases and 6 bases, there was a span of 14 bases. The CDR3 bases are TGTGCCAGCCAGCGGTCCGGCGGTCAGCCCCAGCATTTT. It translates to CASQRSGGQPQHF.

This chain links TRBV11-2 with TRBJ1-1; D is possibly TRBD1 (6 bases). Trimming took 5 bases from V and 4 from J, leaving 17 bases between them. Germline lookup yields CDR1 SGHAT and CDR2 FQNNGV. CDR3 length: 15 amino acids. CDR3 in amino acids: CASSPTTGRGTEAFF. Here the CDR3 DNA reads TGTGCCAGCAGCCCCACGACAGGACGGGGCACTGAAGCTTTCTTT.